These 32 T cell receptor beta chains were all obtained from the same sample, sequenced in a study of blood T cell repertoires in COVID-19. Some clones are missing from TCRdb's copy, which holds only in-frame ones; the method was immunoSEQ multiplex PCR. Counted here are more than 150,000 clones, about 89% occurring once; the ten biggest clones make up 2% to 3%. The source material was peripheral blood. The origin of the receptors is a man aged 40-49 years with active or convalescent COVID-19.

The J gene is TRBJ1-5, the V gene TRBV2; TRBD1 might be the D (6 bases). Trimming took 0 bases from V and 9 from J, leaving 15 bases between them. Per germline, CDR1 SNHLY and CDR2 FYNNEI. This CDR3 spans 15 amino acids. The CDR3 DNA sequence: TGTGCCAGCAGTGAAGCGTTGGACAGAGTGAGGCCCCAGCATTTT. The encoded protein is CASSEALDRVRPQHF.

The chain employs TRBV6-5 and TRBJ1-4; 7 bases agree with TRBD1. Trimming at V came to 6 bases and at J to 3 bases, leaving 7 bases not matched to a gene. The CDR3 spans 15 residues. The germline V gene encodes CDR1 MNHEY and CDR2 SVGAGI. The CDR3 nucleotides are TGTGCCAGCAGGAATTCCGGGACAGCTAATGAAAAACTGTTTTTT. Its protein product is CASRNSGTANEKLFF.

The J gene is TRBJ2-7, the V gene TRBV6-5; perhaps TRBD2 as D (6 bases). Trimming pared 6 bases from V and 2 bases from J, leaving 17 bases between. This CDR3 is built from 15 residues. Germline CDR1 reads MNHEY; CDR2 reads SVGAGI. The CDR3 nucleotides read TGTGCCAGCAGAAGCCCCGGGGGAGCTACCTACGAGCAGTACTTC. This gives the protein CASRSPGGATYEQYF.

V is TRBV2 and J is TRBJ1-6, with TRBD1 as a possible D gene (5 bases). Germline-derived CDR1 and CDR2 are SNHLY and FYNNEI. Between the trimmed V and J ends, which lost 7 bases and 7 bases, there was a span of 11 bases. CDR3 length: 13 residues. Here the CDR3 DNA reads TGTGCCAGCATTGAGACAGTAAATTCACCCCTCCACTTT. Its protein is CASIETVNSPLHF.

CDR3 region: CASSPRVEETQYF. The CDR3 DNA is TGTGCCAGCAGCCCCAGGGTAGAAGAGACCCAGTACTTC. V is TRBV5-4 and J is TRBJ2-5, with a weak D call TRBD1 (5 bases). Between the trimmed V and J ends, which lost 4 bases and 3 bases, there was a span of 10 bases. Germline values: CDR1 SGHNT, CDR2 YYREEE (reference sequence). This CDR3 region has 13 residues. Variable domain in full (rest from reference TRBV5-4 and TRBJ2-5): ETGVTQSPTHLIKTRGQQVTLRCSSQSGHNTVSWYQQALGQGPQFIFQYYREEENGRGNFPPRFSGLQFPNYSSELNVNALELDDSALYLCASSPRVEETQYFGPGTRLLVL.

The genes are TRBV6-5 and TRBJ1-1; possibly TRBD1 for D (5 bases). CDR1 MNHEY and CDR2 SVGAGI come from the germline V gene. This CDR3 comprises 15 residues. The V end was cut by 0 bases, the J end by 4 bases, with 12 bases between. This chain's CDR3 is CASSYSTGGGTEAFF. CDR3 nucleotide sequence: TGTGCCAGCAGTTACTCGACCGGGGGGGGCACTGAAGCTTTCTTT.

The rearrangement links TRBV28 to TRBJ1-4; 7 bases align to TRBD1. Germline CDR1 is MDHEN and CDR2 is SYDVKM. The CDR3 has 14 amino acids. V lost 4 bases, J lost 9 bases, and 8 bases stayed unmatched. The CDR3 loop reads CASSSGGGRQKLFF. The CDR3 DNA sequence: TGTGCCAGCAGTTCTGGAGGGGGCCGACAAAAACTGTTTTTT.

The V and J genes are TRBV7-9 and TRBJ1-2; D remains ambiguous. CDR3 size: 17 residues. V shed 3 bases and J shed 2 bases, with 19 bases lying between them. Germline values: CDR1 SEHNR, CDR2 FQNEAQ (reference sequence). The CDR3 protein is CASSFHHGRVLNYGYTF. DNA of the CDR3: TGTGCCAGCAGCTTCCATCACGGGCGGGTCCTGAACTATGGCTACACCTTC.

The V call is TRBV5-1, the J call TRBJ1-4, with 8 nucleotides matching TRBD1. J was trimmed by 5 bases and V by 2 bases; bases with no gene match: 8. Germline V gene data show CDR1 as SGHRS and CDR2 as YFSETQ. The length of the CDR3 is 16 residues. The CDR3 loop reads CASSLWQGARNEKLFF. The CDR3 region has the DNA TGCGCCAGCAGCTTATGGCAGGGGGCGCGGAATGAAAAACTGTTTTTT.

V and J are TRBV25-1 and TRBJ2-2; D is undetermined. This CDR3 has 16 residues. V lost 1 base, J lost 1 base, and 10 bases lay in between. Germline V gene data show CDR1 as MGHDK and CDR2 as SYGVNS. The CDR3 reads CASSEWWQENTGELFF. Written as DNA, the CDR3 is TGTGCCAGCAGTGAATGGTGGCAGGAGAACACCGGGGAGCTGTTTTTT.

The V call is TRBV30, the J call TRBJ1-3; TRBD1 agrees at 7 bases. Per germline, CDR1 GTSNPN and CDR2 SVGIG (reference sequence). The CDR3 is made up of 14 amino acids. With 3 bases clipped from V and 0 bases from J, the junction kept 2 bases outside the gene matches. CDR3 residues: CAWRGDSSGNTIYF. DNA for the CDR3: TGTGCCTGGAGGGGGGACAGCTCTGGAAACACCATATATTTT.

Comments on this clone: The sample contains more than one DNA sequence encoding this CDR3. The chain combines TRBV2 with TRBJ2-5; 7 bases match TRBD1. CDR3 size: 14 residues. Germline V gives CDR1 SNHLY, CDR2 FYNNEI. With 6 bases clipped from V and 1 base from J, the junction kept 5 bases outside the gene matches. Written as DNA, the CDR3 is TGTGCCAGCAGCCCCGACAGGGCCCAAGAGACCCAGTACTTC. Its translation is CASSPDRAQETQYF.

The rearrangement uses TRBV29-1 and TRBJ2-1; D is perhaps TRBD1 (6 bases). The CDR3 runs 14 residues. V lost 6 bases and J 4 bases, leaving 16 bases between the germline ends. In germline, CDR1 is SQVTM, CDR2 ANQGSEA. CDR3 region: CSVDRERGYNEQFF. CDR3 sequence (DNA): TGCAGCGTCGACCGGGAAAGGGGGTACAATGAGCAGTTCTTC.

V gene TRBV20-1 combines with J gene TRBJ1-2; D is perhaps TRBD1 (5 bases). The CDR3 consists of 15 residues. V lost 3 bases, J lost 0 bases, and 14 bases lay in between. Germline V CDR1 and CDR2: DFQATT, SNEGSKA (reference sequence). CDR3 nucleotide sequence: TGCAGTGCTAGTGTCACAGGAAGTTCTAACTATGGCTACACCTTC. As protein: CSASVTGSSNYGYTF.

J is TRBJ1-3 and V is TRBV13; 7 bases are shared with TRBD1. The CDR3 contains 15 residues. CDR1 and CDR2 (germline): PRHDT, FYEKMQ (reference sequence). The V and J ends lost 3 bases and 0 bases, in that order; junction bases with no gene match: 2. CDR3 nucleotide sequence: TGTGCCAGCAGCTTGGACAGGAACTCTGGAAACACCATATATTTT. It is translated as CASSLDRNSGNTIYF.

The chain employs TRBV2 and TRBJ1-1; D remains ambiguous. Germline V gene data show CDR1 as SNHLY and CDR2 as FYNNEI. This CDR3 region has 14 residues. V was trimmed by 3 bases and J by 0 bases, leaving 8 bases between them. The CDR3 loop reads CASSETRMNTEAFF. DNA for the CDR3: TGTGCCAGCAGTGAGACTCGCATGAACACTGAAGCTTTCTTT.

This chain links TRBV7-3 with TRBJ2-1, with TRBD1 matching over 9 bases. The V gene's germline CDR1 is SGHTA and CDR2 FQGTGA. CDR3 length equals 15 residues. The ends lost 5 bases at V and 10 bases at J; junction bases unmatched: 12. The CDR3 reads CASSPRQGGLLEQFF. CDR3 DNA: TGTGCCAGCAGCCCGCGACAGGGGGGGTTACTCGAGCAGTTCTTC.

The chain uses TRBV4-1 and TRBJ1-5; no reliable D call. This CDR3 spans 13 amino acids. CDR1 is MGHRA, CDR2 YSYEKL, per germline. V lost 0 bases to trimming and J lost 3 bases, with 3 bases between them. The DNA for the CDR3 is TGCGCCAGCAGCCAAGACAACAATCAGCCCCAGCATTTT. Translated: CASSQDNNQPQHF.

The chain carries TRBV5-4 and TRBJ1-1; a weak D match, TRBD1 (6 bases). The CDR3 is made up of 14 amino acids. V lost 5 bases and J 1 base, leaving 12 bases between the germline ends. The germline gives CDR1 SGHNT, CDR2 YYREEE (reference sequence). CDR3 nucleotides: TGTGCCAGCAGTCCAGACAGGCCGAACACTGAAGCTTTCTTT. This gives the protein CASSPDRPNTEAFF.

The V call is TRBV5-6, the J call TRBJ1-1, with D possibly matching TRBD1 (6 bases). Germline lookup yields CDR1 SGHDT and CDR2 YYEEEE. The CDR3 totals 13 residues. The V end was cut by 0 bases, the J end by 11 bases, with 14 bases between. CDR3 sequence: CASSLADSWAAFF. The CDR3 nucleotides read TGTGCCAGCAGCTTGGCGGACAGCTGGGCCGCTTTCTTT.

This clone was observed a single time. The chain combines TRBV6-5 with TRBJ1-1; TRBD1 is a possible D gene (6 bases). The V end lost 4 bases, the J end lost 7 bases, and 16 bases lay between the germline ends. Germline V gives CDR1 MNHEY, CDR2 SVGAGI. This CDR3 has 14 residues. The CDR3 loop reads CASSSLGQTGEAFF. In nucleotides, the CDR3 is TGTGCCAGCAGTTCCCTCGGACAGACGGGTGAAGCTTTCTTT.

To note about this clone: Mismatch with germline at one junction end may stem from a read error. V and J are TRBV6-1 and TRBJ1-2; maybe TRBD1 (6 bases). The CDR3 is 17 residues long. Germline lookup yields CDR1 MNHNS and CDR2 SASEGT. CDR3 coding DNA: TGTGCCAGCAGGGAAGGGAGGACAGTGCTCACTAACTATGGCTACACCTTC. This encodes CASREGRTVLTNYGYTF.

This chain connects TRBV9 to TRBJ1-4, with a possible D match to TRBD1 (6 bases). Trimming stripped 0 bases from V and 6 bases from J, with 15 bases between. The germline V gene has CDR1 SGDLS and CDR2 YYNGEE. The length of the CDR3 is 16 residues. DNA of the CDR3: TGTGCCAGCAGCGTAGGATTGGGGGCCGGAGATGAAAAACTGTTTTTT. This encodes CASSVGLGAGDEKLFF. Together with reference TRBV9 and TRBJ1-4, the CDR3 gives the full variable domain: DSGVTQTPKHLITATGQRVTLRCSPRSGDLSVYWYQQSLDQGLQFLIQYYNGEERAKGNILERFSAQQFPDLHSELNLSSLELGDSALYFCASSVGLGAGDEKLFFGSGTQLSVL.

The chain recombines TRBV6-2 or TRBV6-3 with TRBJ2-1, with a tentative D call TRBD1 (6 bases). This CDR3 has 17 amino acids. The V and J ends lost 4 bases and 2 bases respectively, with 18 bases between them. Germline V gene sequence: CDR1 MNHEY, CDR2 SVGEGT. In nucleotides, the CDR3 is TGTGCCAGCAGTTTCGCCGGCGGGCGGACAGCCTACAATGAGCAGTTCTTC. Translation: CASSFAGGRTAYNEQFF.

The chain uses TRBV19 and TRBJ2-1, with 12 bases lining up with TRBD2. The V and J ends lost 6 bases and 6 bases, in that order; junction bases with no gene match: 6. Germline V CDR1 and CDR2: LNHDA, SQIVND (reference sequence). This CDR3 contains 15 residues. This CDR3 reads CASRPSGGAVNEQFF. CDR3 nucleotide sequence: TGTGCCAGTAGGCCTAGCGGGGGGGCCGTCAATGAGCAGTTCTTC.

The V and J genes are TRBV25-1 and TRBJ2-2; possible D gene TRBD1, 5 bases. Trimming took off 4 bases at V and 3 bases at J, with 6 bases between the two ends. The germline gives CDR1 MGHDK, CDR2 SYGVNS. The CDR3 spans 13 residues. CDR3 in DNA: TGTGCCAGCAGTGTACAGGACACCGGGGAGCTGTTTTTT. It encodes CASSVQDTGELFF.

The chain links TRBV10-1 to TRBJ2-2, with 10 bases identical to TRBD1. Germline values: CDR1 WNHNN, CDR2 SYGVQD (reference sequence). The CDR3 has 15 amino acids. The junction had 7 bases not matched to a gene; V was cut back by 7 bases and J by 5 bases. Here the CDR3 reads CASTLGQGGTGELFF. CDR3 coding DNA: TGCGCCAGCACCCTCGGACAGGGGGGTACCGGGGAGCTGTTTTTT.

The CDR3 protein is CASSLRAGARTGELFF. The CDR3 DNA is TGTGCCAGCAGCTTAAGGGCAGGGGCGCGAACCGGGGAGCTGTTTTTT. V gene TRBV7-3 combines with J gene TRBJ2-2; maybe TRBD1 (6 bases). Germline assignment: CDR1 SGHTA and CDR2 FQGTGA. V was trimmed by 1 base and J by 5 bases, leaving 14 bases between them. The CDR3 has 16 residues. Supplemented by reference TRBV7-3 and TRBJ2-2, the full variable domain reads GAGVSQTPSNKVTEKGKYVELRCDPISGHTALYWYRQSLGQGPEFLIYFQGTGAADDSGLPNDRFFAVRPEGSVSTLKIQRTERGDSAVYLCASSLRAGARTGELFFGEGSRLTVL.

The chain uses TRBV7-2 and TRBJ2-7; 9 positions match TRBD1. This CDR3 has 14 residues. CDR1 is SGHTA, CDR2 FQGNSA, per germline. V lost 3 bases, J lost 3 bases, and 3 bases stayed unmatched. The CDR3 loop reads CASSLDRGYYEQYF. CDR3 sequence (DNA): TGTGCCAGCAGCTTGGACAGGGGTTACTACGAGCAGTACTTC. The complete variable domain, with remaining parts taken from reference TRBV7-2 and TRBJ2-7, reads GAGVSQSPSNKVTEKGKDVELRCDPISGHTALYWYRQSLGQGLEFLIYFQGNSAPDKSGLPSDRFSAERTGGSVSTLTIQRTQQEDSAVYLCASSLDRGYYEQYFGPGTRLTVT.

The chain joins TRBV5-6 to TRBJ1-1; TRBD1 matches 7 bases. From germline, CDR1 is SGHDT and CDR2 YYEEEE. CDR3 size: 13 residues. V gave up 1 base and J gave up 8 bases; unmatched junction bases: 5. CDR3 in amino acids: CASSLRQGEEAFF. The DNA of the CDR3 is TGTGCCAGCAGCTTGCGACAGGGTGAGGAAGCTTTCTTT.

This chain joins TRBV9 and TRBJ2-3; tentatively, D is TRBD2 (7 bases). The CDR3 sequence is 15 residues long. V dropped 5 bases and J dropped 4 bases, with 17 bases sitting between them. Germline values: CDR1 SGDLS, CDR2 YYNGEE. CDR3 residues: CASSLWGGGADTQYF. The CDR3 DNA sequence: TGTGCCAGCAGTCTATGGGGGGGCGGAGCAGATACGCAGTATTTT.

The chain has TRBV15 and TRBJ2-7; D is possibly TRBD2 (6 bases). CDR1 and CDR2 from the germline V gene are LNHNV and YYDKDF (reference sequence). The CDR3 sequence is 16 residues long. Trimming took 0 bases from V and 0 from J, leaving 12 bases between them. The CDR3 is CATSREAYGSSYEQYF. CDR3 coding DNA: TGTGCCACCAGCAGAGAAGCGTACGGGAGCTCCTACGAGCAGTACTTC.